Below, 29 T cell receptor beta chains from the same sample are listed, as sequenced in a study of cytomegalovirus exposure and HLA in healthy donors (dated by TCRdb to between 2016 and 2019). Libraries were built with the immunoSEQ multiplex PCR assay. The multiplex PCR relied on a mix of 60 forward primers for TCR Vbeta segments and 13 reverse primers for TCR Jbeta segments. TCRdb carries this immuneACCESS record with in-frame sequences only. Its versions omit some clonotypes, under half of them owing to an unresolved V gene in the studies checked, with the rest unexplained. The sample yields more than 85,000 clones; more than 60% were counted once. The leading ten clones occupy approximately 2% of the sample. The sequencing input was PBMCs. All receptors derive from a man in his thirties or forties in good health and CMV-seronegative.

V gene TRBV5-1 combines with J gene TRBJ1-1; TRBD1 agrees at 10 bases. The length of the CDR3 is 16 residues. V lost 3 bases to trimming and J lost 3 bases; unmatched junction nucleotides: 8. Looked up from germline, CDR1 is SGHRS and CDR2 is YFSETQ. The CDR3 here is CASSSKGQGTYTEAFF. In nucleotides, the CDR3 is TGCGCCAGCAGCTCTAAGGGACAGGGGACATACACTGAAGCTTTCTTT.

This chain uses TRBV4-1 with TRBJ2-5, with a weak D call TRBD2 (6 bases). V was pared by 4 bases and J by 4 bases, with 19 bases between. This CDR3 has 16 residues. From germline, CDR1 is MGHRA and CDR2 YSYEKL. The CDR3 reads CASSLMEGGTVETQYF. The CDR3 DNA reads TGCGCCAGCAGCCTGATGGAGGGCGGAACAGTAGAGACCCAGTACTTC.

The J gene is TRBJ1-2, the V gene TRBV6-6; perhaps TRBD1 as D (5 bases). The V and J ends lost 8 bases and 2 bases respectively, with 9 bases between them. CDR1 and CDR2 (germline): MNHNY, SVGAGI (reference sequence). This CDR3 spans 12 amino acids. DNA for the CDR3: TGTGCCAGCGGAGGGACCAACTATGGCTACACCTTC. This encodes CASGGTNYGYTF.

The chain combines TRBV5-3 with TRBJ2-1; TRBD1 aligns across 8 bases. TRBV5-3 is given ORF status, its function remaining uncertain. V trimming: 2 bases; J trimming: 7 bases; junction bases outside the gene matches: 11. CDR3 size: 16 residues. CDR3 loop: CARSFGQGRFQNEQFF. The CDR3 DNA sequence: TGTGCCAGAAGCTTCGGACAGGGAAGATTTCAGAATGAGCAGTTCTTC.

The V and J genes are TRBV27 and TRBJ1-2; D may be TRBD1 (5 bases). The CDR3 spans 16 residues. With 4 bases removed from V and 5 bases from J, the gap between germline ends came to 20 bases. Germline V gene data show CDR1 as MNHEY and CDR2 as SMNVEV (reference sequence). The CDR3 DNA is TGTGCCAGCAGTTATATCCAACGGGGGGGGTCGTATGGCTACACCTTC. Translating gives CASSYIQRGGSYGYTF.

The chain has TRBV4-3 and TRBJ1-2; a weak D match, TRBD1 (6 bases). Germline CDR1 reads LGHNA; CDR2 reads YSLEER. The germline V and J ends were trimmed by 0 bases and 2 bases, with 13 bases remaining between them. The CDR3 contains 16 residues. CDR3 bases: TGCGCCAGCAGCCAAGACTATACAGGGAAAAACTATGGCTACACCTTC. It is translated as CASSQDYTGKNYGYTF.

The CDR3 nucleotides read TGTGCCAGCAGTTCACTAGCGAGGGGAGATGAGCAGTTCTTC. Its protein product is CASSSLARGDEQFF. The chain recombines TRBV6-6 with TRBJ2-1, with TRBD2 matching over 7 bases. The CDR3 runs to 14 residues. Germline CDR1 reads MNHNY; CDR2 reads SVGAGI (reference sequence). The ends lost 4 bases at V and 8 bases at J; junction bases unmatched: 8.

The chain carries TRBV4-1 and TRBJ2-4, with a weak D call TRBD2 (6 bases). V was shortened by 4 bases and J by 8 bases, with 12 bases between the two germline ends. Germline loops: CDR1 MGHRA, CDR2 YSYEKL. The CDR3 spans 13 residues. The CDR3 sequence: CASSLGEEDIQYF. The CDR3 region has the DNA TGCGCCAGCAGCCTGGGGGAGGAGGACATTCAGTACTTC.

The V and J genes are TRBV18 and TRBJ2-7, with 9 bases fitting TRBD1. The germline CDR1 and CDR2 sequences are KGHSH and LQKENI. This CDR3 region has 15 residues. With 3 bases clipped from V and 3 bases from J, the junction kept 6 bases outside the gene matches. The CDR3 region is CASSPGQGSIYEQYF. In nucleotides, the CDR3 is TGTGCCAGCTCACCGGGACAGGGTTCGATCTACGAGCAGTACTTC.

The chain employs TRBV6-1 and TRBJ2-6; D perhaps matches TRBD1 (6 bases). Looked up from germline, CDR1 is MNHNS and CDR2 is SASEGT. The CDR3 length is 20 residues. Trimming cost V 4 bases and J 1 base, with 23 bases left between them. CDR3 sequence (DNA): TGTGCCAGCAGTGCTCAGGGGAATCACGTCTCGCGGTCTGGGGCCAACGTCCTGACTTTC. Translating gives CASSAQGNHVSRSGANVLTF.

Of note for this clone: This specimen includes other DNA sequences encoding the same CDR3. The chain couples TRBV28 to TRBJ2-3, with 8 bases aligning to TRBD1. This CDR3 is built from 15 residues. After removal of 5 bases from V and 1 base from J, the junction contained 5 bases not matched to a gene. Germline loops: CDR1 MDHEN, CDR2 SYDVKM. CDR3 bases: TGTGCCAGCAGTCCAGGACAGGGTGGCACAGATACGCAGTATTTT. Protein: CASSPGQGGTDTQYF.

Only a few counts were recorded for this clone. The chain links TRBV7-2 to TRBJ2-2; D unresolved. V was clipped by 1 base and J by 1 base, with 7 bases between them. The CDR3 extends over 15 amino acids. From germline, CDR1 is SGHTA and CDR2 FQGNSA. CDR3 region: CASSLDYWNTGELFF. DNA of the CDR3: TGTGCCAGCAGCTTAGACTACTGGAACACCGGGGAGCTGTTTTTT. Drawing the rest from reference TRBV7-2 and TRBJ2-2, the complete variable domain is GAGVSQSPSNKVTEKGKDVELRCDPISGHTALYWYRQSLGQGLEFLIYFQGNSAPDKSGLPSDRFSAERTGGSVSTLTIQRTQQEDSAVYLCASSLDYWNTGELFFGEGSRLTVL.

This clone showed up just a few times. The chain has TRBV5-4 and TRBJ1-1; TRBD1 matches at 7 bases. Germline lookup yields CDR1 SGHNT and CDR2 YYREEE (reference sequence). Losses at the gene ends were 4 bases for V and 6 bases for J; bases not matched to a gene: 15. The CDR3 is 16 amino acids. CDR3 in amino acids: CASSLGNDRVSAEAFF. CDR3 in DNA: TGTGCCAGCAGCCTTGGAAACGACAGGGTGAGCGCTGAAGCTTTCTTT. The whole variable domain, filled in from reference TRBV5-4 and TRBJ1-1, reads ETGVTQSPTHLIKTRGQQVTLRCSSQSGHNTVSWYQQALGQGPQFIFQYYREEENGRGNFPPRFSGLQFPNYSSELNVNALELDDSALYLCASSLGNDRVSAEAFFGQGTRLTVV.

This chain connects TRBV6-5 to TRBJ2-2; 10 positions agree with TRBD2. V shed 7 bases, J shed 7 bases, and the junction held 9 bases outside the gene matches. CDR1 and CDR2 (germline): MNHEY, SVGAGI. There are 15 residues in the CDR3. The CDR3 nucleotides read TGTGCCAGCAAGTCGCCTAGCGGGAGTGGCGGGGAGCTGTTTTTT. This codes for CASKSPSGSGGELFF.

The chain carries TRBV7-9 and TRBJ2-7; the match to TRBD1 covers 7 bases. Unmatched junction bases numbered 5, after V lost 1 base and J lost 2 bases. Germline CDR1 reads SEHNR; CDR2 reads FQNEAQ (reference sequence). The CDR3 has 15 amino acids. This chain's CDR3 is CASSLGTGQTYEQYF. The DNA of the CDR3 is TGTGCCAGCAGCTTAGGCACGGGACAGACCTACGAGCAGTACTTC.

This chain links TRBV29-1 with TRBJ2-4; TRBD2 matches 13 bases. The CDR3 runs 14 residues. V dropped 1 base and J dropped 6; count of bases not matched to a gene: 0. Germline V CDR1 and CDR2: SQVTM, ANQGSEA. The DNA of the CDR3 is TGCAGCGTTGAAGGGACTAGCGGGGGAAACATTCAGTACTTC. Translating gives CSVEGTSGGNIQYF.

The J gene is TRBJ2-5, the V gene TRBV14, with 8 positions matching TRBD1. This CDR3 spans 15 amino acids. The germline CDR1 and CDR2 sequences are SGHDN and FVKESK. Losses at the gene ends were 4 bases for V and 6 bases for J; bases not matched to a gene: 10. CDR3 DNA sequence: TGTGCCAGCAGCCCTCGACAGGGGCCTAGGCAGACCCAGTACTTC. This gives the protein CASSPRQGPRQTQYF.

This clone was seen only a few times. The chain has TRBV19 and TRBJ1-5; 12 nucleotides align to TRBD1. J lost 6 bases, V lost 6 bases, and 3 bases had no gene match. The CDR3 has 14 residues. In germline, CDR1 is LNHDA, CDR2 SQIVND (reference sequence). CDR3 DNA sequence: TGTGCCAGTAGGGGACAGGGGGCCGGTCAGCCCCAGCATTTT. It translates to CASRGQGAGQPQHF.

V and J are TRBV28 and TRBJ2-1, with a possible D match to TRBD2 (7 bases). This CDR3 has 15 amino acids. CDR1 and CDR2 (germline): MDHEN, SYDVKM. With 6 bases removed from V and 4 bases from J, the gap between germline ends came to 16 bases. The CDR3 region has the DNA TGTGCCAGCAGGTCAATGGGAGGGGGATACAATGAGCAGTTCTTC. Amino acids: CASRSMGGGYNEQFF.

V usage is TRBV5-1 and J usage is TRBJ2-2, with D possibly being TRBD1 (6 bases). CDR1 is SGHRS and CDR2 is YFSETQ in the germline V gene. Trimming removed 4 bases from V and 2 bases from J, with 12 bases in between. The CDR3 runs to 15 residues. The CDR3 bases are TGCGCCAGCAGCCCAGGGGCTACCAACACCGGGGAGCTGTTTTTT. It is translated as CASSPGATNTGELFF.

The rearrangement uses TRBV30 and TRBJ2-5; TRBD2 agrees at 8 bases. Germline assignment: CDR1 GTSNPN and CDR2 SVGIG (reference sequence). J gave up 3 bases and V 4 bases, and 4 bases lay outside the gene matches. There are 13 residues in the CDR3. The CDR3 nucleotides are TGTGCCTGGACCGGGGGGGGCGAAGAGACCCAGTACTTC. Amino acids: CAWTGGGEETQYF.

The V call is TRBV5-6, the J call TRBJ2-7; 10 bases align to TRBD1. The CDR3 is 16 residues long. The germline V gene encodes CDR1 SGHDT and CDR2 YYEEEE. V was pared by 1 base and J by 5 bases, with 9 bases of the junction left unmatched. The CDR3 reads CASSLRQGAGPNEQYF. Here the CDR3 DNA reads TGTGCCAGCAGCTTGAGACAGGGGGCCGGTCCTAACGAGCAGTACTTC. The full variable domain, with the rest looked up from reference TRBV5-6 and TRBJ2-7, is DAGVTQSPTHLIKTRGQQVTLRCSPKSGHDTVSWYQQALGQGPQFIFQYYEEEERQRGNFPDRFSGHQFPNYSSELNVNALLLGDSALYLCASSLRQGAGPNEQYFGPGTRLTVT.

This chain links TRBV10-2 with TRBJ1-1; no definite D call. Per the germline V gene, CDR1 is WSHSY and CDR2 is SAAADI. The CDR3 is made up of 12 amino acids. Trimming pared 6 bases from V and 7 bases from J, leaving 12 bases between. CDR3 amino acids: CASRSGLNEAFF. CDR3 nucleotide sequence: TGCGCCAGCAGATCAGGACTCAATGAAGCTTTCTTT.

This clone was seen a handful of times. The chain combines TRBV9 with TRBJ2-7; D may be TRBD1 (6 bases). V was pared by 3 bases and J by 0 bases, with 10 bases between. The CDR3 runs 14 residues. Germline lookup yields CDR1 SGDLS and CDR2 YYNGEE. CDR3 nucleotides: TGTGCCAGCAGCGGCCGGGACACCTCCTACGAGCAGTACTTC. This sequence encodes CASSGRDTSYEQYF.

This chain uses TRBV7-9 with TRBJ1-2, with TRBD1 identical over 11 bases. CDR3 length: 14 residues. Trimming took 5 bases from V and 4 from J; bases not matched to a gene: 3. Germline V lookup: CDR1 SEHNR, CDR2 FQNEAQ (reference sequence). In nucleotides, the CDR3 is TGTGCCAGCAGCCCGGGACAGGGGGGCTATGGCTACACCTTC. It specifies CASSPGQGGYGYTF.

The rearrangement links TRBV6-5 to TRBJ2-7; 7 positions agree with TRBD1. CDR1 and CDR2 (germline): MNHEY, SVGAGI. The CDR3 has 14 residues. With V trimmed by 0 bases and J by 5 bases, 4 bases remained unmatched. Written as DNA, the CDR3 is TGTGCCAGCAGTTACTCGAAAACAGGGGACGAGCAGTACTTC. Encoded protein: CASSYSKTGDEQYF.

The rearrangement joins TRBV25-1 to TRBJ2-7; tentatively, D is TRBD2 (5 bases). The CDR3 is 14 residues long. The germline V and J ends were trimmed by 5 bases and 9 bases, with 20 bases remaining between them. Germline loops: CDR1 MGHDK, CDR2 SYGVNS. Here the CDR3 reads CASSPPVGGGRQYF. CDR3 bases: TGTGCCAGCAGTCCCCCGGTCGGAGGAGGACGGCAGTACTTC.

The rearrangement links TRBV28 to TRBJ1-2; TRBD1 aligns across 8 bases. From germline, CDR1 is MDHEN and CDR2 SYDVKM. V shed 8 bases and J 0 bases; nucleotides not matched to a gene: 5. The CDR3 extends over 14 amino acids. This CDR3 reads CASQGASANYGYTF. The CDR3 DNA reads TGTGCCAGCCAGGGGGCGAGTGCTAACTATGGCTACACCTTC.

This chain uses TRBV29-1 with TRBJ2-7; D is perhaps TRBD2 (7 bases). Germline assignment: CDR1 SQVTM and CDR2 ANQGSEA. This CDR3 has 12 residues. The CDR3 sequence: CSGRGGMDEQYF. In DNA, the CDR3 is TGCAGTGGAAGGGGGGGGATGGACGAGCAGTACTTC.